This T cell receptor beta chain was observed in a study of immune heterogeneity within non-small cell lung tumors. TCR beta CDR3 was amplified by multiplex PCR, first round nine to ten cycles, 32 V and 13 J primers. TCRdb re-analysed the multiplex PCR reads in MiXCR, keeping a single row per CDR3 protein. The data hold thousands of distinct CDR3 sequences, with 20% to 25% observed a single time. With 10 bases removed from V and 2 bases from J, the gap between germline ends came to 12 bases. The CDR3 loop spans 13 amino acids. Germline CDR1 reads LGHDT; CDR2 reads YNNKEL (reference sequence). Genomic DNA extracted from bulk tumor tissue served as template. A total of about 0.55 ug was used per sample. Several spatially distant biopsies were obtained per primary tumor intraoperatively. Curative surgery was performed on patients who had untreated, newly diagnosed non-small cell lung cancer. The donors had newly diagnosed non-small cell lung cancer and underwent surgery intended to cure it.

In its sample, this clonotype was seen many times. Its target is unknown. Study-level findings and limits: Each patient's tumor sites shared recurring identical dominant CDR3 beta clonotypes, and individual sites also carried their own high-frequency clones. Local clonality of T cells correlated moderately yet significantly with local tumor mutational burden (R approximately 0.35). The high-frequency T-cell receptor beta clonotypes mostly did not match up between individual patients.

The sequencing input was lung tumor tissue. This sequence originates from a man aged 55 to 70 with non-small cell lung cancer. The chain carries TRBV3-1 and TRBJ1-3, with a tentative D call TRBD1 (6 bases). CDR3 DNA: TGTGCCACCAGAGGGGGAGCTGGAAACACCATATATTTT. Amino acids: CATRGGAGNTIYF.